Reported below is one T cell receptor (beta chain). Its antigen is unidentified. The PCR had 60 Vbeta and 13 Jbeta primers. Measured with immunoSEQ multiplex PCR; TCRdb has only the in-frame clones, and not every one. The table lists around 140,000 clones, approximately 78% of them singletons. These data are taken from a study of cytomegalovirus exposure and HLA in healthy donors. As for the study in general: Earlier, 100 million to 120 million unique TCR beta sequences were recovered from about 179 million T cells by an analysis. Study outcomes and limitations: Rarity marked most TCR sequences, yet some public TCRs occurred in many donors.

CDR1 is MNHEY and CDR2 is SVGAGI in the germline V gene. This CDR3 has 14 amino acids. Trimming cost V 0 bases and J 3 bases, with 8 bases left between them. The sample comprised PBMCs. The origin of this receptor is a man aged 18 to 29 in good health and CMV-seropositive. V usage is TRBV6-5 and J usage is TRBJ1-2; D may be TRBD1 (5 bases). This CDR3 is CASSYSPGDYGYTF. In nucleotides, the CDR3 is TGTGCCAGCAGTTACTCTCCGGGGGACTATGGCTACACCTTC.